This TCR beta chain was documented in a study of beta chain features in type 1 diabetes. Every isolated RNA sample was fully reverse transcribed, so sequencing captured expressed TCRB transcripts. Approximately 3.9 million reads per sample were averaged for naive, central memory and regulatory samples. Assay used: immunoSEQ multiplex PCR; TCRdb lists only in-frame clones, some missing. The sample lists around 140,000 clones, around 10% seen once, with 0.65% to 0.75% in the top ten. Naive, central memory, regulatory and stem cell-like memory cells within the CD4+ compartment were sorted using CD45RO/CCR7/CD25/CD127/CD95/CD27. Study observations and caveats: The study found that naive, central memory and Treg TCRB repertoires appeared more similar in patients than in healthy donors. Type 1 diabetes patients showed a moderate but significant shortening of TCRB CDR3s in all four CD4+ subsets.

This CDR3 region has 16 residues. V shed 0 bases, J shed 4 bases, and the junction held 7 bases outside the gene matches. The germline CDR1 and CDR2 sequences are LGHNA and YSLEER. This clone was found many times. The target antigen is unknown. The rearrangement uses TRBV4-3 and TRBJ2-7, with 9 positions matching TRBD2. What was sequenced was central memory CD4+ T cells from blood. This TCR was sampled from a man younger than 40 with type 1 diabetes. The CDR3 DNA reads as TGCGCCAGCAGCCAAGAAGCGGGGGGAGGGCCATACGAGCAGTACTTC. Residues: CASSQEAGGGPYEQYF.